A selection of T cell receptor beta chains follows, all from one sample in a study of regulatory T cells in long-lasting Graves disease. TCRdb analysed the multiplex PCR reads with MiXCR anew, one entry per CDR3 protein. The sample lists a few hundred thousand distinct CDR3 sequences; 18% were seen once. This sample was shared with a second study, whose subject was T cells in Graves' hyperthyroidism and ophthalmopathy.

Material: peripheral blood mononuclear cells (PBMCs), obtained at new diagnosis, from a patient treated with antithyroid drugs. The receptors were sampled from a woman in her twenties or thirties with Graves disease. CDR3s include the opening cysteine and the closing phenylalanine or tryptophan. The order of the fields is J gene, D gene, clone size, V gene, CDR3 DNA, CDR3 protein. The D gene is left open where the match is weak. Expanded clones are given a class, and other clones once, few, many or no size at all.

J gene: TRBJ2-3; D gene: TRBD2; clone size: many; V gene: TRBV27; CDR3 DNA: TGTGCCAGCAGTTTCACCCTTCTAACTAGCGAAAACACAGATACGCAGTATTTT; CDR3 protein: CASSFTLLTSENTDTQYF
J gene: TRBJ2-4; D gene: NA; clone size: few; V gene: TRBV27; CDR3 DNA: TGTGCCACCCGGGCAGTCGAGCTAGCCAAAAACATTCAGTACTTC; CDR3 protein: CATRAVELAKNIQYF
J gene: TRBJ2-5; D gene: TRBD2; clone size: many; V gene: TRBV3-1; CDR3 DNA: TGTGCCAGCAGCCCGGGACTAGCGGGGGAAGAGACCCAGTACTTC; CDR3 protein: CASSPGLAGEETQYF
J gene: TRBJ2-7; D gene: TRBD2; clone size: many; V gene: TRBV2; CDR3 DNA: TGTGCCAGCAGTGAGTCGTCTAGCGGTCCCTACGAGCAGTACTTC; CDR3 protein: CASSESSSGPYEQYF
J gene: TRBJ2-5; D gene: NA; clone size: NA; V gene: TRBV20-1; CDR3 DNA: TGCAGTGCTCCCCCCAGGGGCGGGGAGGGGAAGACCCAGTACTTC; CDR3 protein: CSAPPRGGEGKTQYF
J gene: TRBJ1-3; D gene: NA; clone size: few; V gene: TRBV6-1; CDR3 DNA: TGTGCCAGCAGTGAAGCGCACAGGCCTGGAAACACCATATATTTT; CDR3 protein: CASSEAHRPGNTIYF
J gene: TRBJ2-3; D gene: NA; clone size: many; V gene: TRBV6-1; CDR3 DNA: TGTGCCAGCAGCAAGGACAAAATCACAGATACGCAGTATTTT; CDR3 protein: CASSKDKITDTQYF
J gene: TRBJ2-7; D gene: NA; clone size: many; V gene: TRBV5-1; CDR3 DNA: TGTGCCAGCAGCTGGACGGGGGCTGCCTATGGGGAGCAGTACTTC; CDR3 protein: CASSWTGAAYGEQYF
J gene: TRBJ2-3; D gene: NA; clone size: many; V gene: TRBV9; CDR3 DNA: TGTGCCAGCAGTGTGGGTAGCACAGATACGCAGTATTTT; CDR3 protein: CASSVGSTDTQYF
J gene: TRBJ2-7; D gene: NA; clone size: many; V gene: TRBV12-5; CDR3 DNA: TGTGCTAGTGGTTCCCTAGGGCATTCGGGCGAGCAGTACTTC; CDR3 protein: CASGSLGHSGEQYF
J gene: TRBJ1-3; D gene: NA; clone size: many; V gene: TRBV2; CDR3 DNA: TGTGCCAGCAGGGCCACACGGTACACCATATATTTT; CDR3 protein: CASRATRYTIYF
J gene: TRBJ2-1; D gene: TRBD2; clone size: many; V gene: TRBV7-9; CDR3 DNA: TGTGCCAGCAGCTCCCGGGCTCCAGCGGGGGGGCCAACCTCCTACAATGAGCAGTTCTTC; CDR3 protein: CASSSRAPAGGPTSYNEQFF
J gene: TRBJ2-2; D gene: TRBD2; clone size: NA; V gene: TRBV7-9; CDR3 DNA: TGTGCCAGCAGCCGGGGGAGCGGGGGGACGAACACCGGGGAGCTGTTTTTT; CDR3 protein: CASSRGSGGTNTGELFF
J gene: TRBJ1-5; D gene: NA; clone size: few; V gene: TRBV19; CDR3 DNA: TGTGCCAGTAGTATAGGGACAGTGCTCTATAGCAATCAGCCCCAGCATTTT; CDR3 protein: CASSIGTVLYSNQPQHF
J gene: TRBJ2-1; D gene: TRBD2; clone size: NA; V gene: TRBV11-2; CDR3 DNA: TGTGCCAGCAGTTCAACTAGCGGGAGGGCCCGTGAGCAGTTCTTC; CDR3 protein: CASSSTSGRAREQFF
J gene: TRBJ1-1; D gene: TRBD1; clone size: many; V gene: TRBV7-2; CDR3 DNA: TGTGCCAGCAGCCCCCGGACAGGGGGGTCCACTGAAGCTTTCTTT; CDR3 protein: CASSPRTGGSTEAFF
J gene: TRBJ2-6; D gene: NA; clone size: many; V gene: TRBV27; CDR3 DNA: TGTGCCAGCAGGATCGGGCCCCTAGCCGCTACTCGATCTGGGGCCAACGTCCTGACTTTC; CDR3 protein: CASRIGPLAATRSGANVLTF
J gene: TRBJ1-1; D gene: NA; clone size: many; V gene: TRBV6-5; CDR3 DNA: TGTGCCAGCAGTTCTACCTCAGGACGGTCTGAAGCTTTCTTT; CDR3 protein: CASSSTSGRSEAFF